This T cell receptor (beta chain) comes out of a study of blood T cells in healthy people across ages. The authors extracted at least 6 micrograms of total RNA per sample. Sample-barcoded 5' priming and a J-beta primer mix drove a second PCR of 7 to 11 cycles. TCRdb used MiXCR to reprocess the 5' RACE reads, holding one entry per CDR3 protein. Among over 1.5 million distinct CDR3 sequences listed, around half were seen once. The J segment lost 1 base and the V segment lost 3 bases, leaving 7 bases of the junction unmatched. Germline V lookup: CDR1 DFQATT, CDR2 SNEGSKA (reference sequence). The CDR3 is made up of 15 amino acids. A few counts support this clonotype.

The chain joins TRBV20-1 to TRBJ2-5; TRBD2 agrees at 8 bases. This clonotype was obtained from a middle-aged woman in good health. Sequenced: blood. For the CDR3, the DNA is TGCAGTGCTAGCTCTACTAGCGGAGCCCAAGAGACCCAGTACTTC. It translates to CSASSTSGAQETQYF.